This T cell receptor (beta chain) stems from a study of early T cells in non-severe SARS-CoV-2 infection. V gave up 1 base and J gave up 2 bases; unmatched junction bases: 7. Germline CDR1 is SQVTM and CDR2 is ANQGSEA. CDR3 length: 15 amino acids. This clonotype was seen ten or more times. Researchers tagged individual cDNA molecules with unique molecular identifiers. MiXCR, run by TCRdb on the 5' RACE reads, gives a single entry per CDR3 protein. The table has approximately 81,000 distinct CDR3 sequences, more than 13% seen once; the top ten hold around 3%. The receptor comes from an adult who was a healthcare worker with PCR-confirmed SARS-CoV-2 infection or an uninfected control (not recorded which). The source material was whole blood. V and J are TRBV29-1 and TRBJ1-2, with 7 bases identical to TRBD1. The CDR3 loop is CSVEGVAQGNYGYTF. In DNA form, the CDR3 reads TGCAGCGTTGAAGGGGTTGCACAGGGGAACTATGGCTACACCTTC.